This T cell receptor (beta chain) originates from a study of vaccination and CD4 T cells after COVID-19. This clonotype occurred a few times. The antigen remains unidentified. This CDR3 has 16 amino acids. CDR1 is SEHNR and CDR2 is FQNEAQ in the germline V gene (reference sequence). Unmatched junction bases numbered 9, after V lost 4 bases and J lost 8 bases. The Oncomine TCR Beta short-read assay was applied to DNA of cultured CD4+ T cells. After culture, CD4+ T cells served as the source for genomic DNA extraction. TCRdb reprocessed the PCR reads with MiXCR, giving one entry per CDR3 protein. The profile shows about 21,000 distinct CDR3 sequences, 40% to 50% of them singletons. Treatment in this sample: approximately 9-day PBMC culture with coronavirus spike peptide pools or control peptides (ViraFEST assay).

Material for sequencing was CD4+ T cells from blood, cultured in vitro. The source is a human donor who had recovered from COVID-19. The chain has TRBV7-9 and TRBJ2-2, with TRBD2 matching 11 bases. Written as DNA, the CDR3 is TGTGCCAGCAGCTCCACTAGCGGGAGAAGAGGGGGGGAGCTGTTTTTT. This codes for CASSSTSGRRGGELFF.